A selection of T cell receptor beta chains follows, all from one sample in a study of radiation and T cells in renal cell carcinoma. Assay: immunoSEQ multiplex PCR; the TCRdb copy retains only in-frame clones and omits some. The sample consists of some 130,000 clones, approximately 78% of them appearing once. The sequencing used blood, collected from a patient whose treatment included radiotherapy and nephrectomy. Receptors originate from a woman aged 60-75 years with renal cell carcinoma. Both conserved end residues are part of each CDR3. The order of the fields is D gene, CDR3 length, J gene, V gene, clone size, CDR3 DNA, CDR3 protein. A D gene is named only where the DNA matches it firmly. Not every row has a clone size; where given, it reads once, few, many or a size class.

-,15,TRBJ1-1,TRBV15,-,TGTGCCACCAGCAGACTTAGTATGATGAACACTGAAGCTTTCTTT,CATSRLSMMNTEAFF
TRBD1,17,TRBJ1-4,TRBV4-1,-,TGCGCCAGCAGCCGCCTAGGACAGGTTTCAACTAATGAAAAACTGTTTTTT,CASSRLGQVSTNEKLFF
-,14,TRBJ2-2,TRBV5-1,once,TGCGCCAGCAGTGGGACTGTGAACACCGGGGAGCTGTTTTTT,CASSGTVNTGELFF
-,17,TRBJ1-6,TRBV30,few,TGTGCCTGGAGTGTAGGCAGGACGAGCTCCTATAATTCACCCCTCCACTTT,CAWSVGRTSSYNSPLHF
TRBD2,16,TRBJ2-7,TRBV7-8,-,TGTGCCAGCAGCTCTCGGACTAGCGGGAGGACCTACGAGCAGTACTTC,CASSSRTSGRTYEQYF
-,14,TRBJ2-2,TRBV6-1,-,TGTGCCAGCAGGGAGGAACAGGGTGCCGGGGAGCTGTTTTTT,CASREEQGAGELFF
-,14,TRBJ2-1,TRBV4-2,-,TGTGCCAGCAGCCAGGCGGTCTCCTACAATGAGCAGTTCTTC,CASSQAVSYNEQFF
-,17,TRBJ2-6,TRBV18,-,TGTGCCAGCTCACCACCGCAGGGCTTCTCTGGGGCCAACGTCCTGACTTTC,CASSPPQGFSGANVLTF
-,17,TRBJ1-3,TRBV7-9,-,TGTGCCAGCAGCTACCCTATTCCGACAGGTTCTGGAAACACCATATATTTT,CASSYPIPTGSGNTIYF
TRBD1,15,TRBJ2-4,TRBV6-6,-,TGTGCCAGCAGCCCCGGACAGGAAGGCAAAAACATTCAGTACTTC,CASSPGQEGKNIQYF
TRBD1,17,TRBJ2-5,TRBV9,-,TGTGCCAGCAGCCCGAGGCCGGGACAGGGGGCGCCGGAGACCCAGTACTTC,CASSPRPGQGAPETQYF
-,16,TRBJ1-6,TRBV6-5,-,TGTGCCAGCAGTTATCGAGGGAGCTCCTATAATTCACCCCTCCACTTT,CASSYRGSSYNSPLHF
-,13,TRBJ1-2,TRBV28,once,TGTGCCAGCAGAGTAGGACGCTACTATGGCTACACCTTC,CASRVGRYYGYTF
TRBD2,18,TRBJ2-7,TRBV7-9,once,TGTGCCAGCAGCTTAGGGGAGGGCCCGAGCTTAGGATCCTACGAGCAGTACTTC,CASSLGEGPSLGSYEQYF
TRBD1,15,TRBJ2-5,TRBV2,-,TGTGCCAGCAGGGATGGGACAGCGGTTAGGGAGACCCAGTACTTC,CASRDGTAVRETQYF
TRBD1,16,TRBJ2-7,TRBV18,-,TGTGCCAGCTCACCTTCGGGTACGTCTTTAGGGGACAGGGAGTACTTC,CASSPSGTSLGDREYF
TRBD2,15,TRBJ2-3,TRBV5-1,-,TGCGCCAGCAGCCCGAGCGGGAGATCGGGAGATACGCAGTATTTT,CASSPSGRSGDTQYF
-,15,TRBJ2-3,TRBV5-6,once,TGTGCCAGCAGCTTGGATCCGGGGCGCACAGATACGCAGTATTTT,CASSLDPGRTDTQYF
-,14,TRBJ2-5,TRBV9,-,TGTGCCAGCAGCGCAGGGGGGTTCCAAGAGACCCAGTACTTC,CASSAGGFQETQYF
TRBD2,16,TRBJ2-5,TRBV30,-,TGTGCCTGGAGTCCATCGGCTAGCGGGGTCCAAGAGACCCAGTACTTC,CAWSPSASGVQETQYF